A selection of T cell receptor beta chains follows, all from one sample in a study of T cell changes during pregnancy in multiple sclerosis. TCRdb's table, derived via immunoSEQ multiplex PCR, lists solely in-frame clones and lacks some. The sample lists around 42,000 clones; around nine tenths were seen once. The material sequenced was peripheral blood, taken in the first trimester of pregnancy. Receptors originate from a female donor in good health, enrolled as a control in a pregnancy study. CDR3s include the opening cysteine and the closing phenylalanine or tryptophan. D genes are given only for firm matches. Some rows have no size entry. The others give once, few or many, or a class for an expanded clone.

v_call	j_call	clone_size	d_call	cdr3_nt	cdr3_aa
TRBV10-1	TRBJ1-1	-	-	TGCGCCAGCAGTGAAGTGACAGGTGAAGCTTTCTTT	CASSEVTGEAFF
TRBV4-1	TRBJ2-3	-	TRBD2	TGCGCCAGCAGCCAAGGTCTAGCGGGAGGGGCCGTAGGTACGCAGTATTTT	CASSQGLAGGAVGTQYF
TRBV5-4	TRBJ1-2	-	-	TGTGCCAGCAGCTTGCGGGGGGCATCTTATGGCTACACCTTC	CASSLRGASYGYTF
TRBV6-1	TRBJ1-2	-	-	TGTGCCAGCAGTGACGCAGGGATCGCCTATGGCTACACCTTC	CASSDAGIAYGYTF
TRBV10-3	TRBJ2-7	-	TRBD2	TGTGCCATCAGGGGGGGTAGTGGTGGGAGGGATGGCGAGCAGTACTTC	CAIRGGSGGRDGEQYF
TRBV19	TRBJ1-1	-	TRBD1	TGTGCCAGTAACGAGGACAGGGTGTCTACGAACACTGAAGCTTTCTTT	CASNEDRVSTNTEAFF
TRBV29-1	TRBJ1-1	-	TRBD1	TGCAGCGTTGGGGGGACAGGGGGCGCCGGTTCTGAAGCTTTCTTT	CSVGGTGGAGSEAFF
TRBV4-2	TRBJ2-1	-	TRBD2	TGTGCCAGCAGCCCCCGACTAGCGGGGACCGGCAATGAGCAGTTCTTC	CASSPRLAGTGNEQFF
TRBV5-1	TRBJ2-5	-	TRBD2	TGCGCCAGCAGTTCCGGACTAGCGGGAGTAGAGACCCAGTACTTC	CASSSGLAGVETQYF
TRBV18	TRBJ2-3	-	-	TGTGCCAGCTCACCCCCGGGTAAGGCAGATACGCAGTATTTT	CASSPPGKADTQYF
TRBV6-5	TRBJ1-2	once	TRBD1	TGTGCCAGCAGTTACACCCGACAGGGGTTAGTGGGTGGCTACACCTTC	CASSYTRQGLVGGYTF